Detailed here is one TCR beta chain. This clone was counted a few times. Its recognized antigen is unknown. The sample holds no much larger clone one base away, and base qualities are not on file. From a lookup of the germline V gene (reference sequence), CDR1 and CDR2 are SGHNT and YYREEE. CDR3 length: 14 amino acids, cysteine to phenylalanine. Here the CDR3 DNA is all that survives: 42 bases in frame from base 1. V is shortened by 4 bases, J by 1 base, and the region joining them spans 8 bases. These data originate in a study of cytomegalovirus exposure and HLA in healthy donors (TCRdb year 2017). For the wider study: In an earlier analysis of 450 to 750 of the donors, 276 Gb of sequence data and 100 million or so unique TCR beta sequences from 150 million to 200 million T cells were reported. A separate validation cohort of some 130 different subjects was used in addition to the roughly 670-subject first cohort. The later analysis used no new phenotypic data to find candidate immune exposures, relying instead on TCR beta sequences and their occurrence across donors. The number of typed donors differed by locus: roughly 629-640 for A, B, C, DRB1 and DQB1; some 500 for DQA1; 606 for DPA1; and 400 to 480 for DPB1. The aim of the study was to test whether cataloging public T cell receptors could identify signatures of past pathogen exposure. The study combined high-throughput TCR immunosequencing, statistical association of individual TCRs with disease status, and machine learning to predict cytomegalovirus infection status. Every repertoire in the discovery cohort had been generated on one and the same sequencing platform. Roughly 5 DR-DQ haplotypes were treated as single units for association and clustering because of strong linkage in the cohort. On average, 235,054 unique TCR beta nucleotide sequences were sequenced per donor among 398 genotyped donors of the cohort, with roughly 18% of those sequences being non-productive. Donor age, sex, ethnicity and CMV serostatus were compiled together with the repertoire data. The genetic ancestry cluster associated with self-reported Caucasian donors included around 76% of the approximately 400 genotyped donors. An earlier analysis of a few hundred of the donors applied high-throughput TCR beta sequencing to assess whether each TCR beta V gene segment acted as functional or pseudogenic. Roughly 310 gigabases of sequencing data and tens of millions of unique TCR sequences were included in an early release covering roughly 600 HLA-typed donors. In a later genetic analysis, genome-wide SNP genotypes for about three fifths of the roughly 670 donors were used, and that subset was treated as a discovery cohort. A later analysis re-examined previously published TCR beta repertoires from more than 550 donors and added high-resolution HLA genotyping to investigate patterns of TCR occurrence. HLA typing included class I and class II loci at four-digit resolution. The study profiled the T cell repertoires of approximately 700 subjects by immunosequencing and related them to cytomegalovirus serostatus. Beyond this particular receptor, the publication reports: The cohort was sequenced for TCR beta chains only, and without alpha or paired-chain data the features that could be detected were limited. Linkage disequilibrium might explain the correlated functional status among segregating V segments, but an unknown experimental factor could not be ruled out. A later genetic analysis associated a missense DCLRE1C variant with V-gene and J-gene trimming of TCR beta chains, and an independent cohort replicated the association. Because counts were too low, seventeen rarely observed V segments, including chromosome 9 orphons, were excluded from the earlier analysis of 587 of the donors. In an earlier analysis of some 540 of the donors, most TCR beta V segments appeared in productive rearrangements about 90% or about 30% of the time, broadly matching IMGT annotations. A cluster of highly shared sequence variants was judged likely to represent a technical artifact of the sequencing pipeline. In a later analysis, several top co-occurrence clusters were reported to appear linked to parvovirus B19, influenza, CMV and Epstein-Barr virus. In a later analysis, the rate of TCR association differed among HLA loci, with DRB1 alleles having the most associated TCRs and HLA-C alleles having the fewest. A later genetic analysis reported fewer N-insertions in productive TCRs among donors in an Asian-associated ancestry cluster than the roughly 700-donor mean. When HLA alleles, especially DR and DQ, strongly co-occurred, TCR associations were difficult to assign to individual alleles. The study gave a list of about 160 TCR beta chains associated with cytomegalovirus. Roughly uniform sequencing depth across donors was assumed in presence/absence analyses, although this assumption may not hold. According to the authors, the approach could potentially be generalized to other disease states and immunological phenotypes. A later analysis associated about 18,000 TCR beta sequences with specific HLA alleles at a false discovery rate of 0.05. A further reported finding was that TCR beta sequences accurately predicted the HLA-A and HLA-B alleles for most subjects in the first cohort. In a later analysis, most CMV-associated TCR beta chains were found to appear HLA-restricted, with HLA associations seemingly driven largely by CMV exposure. In both the original and validation cohorts, the classifier was reported to diagnose cytomegalovirus status with high specificity and sensitivity. Three of the identified cytomegalovirus-associated TCR beta chains were confirmed in vitro to be specific for cytomegalovirus antigens. Immune exposure information for the cohort was limited to CMV serostatus. While some public TCRs were present in many individuals, most TCR sequences turned up only very rarely across donors. The 87-base-pair reads could not distinguish some IMGT-functional V segments, including TRBV6-2 and TRBV6-3, so those segments were excluded. A later analysis found that HLA-associated TCR beta chains were more clonally expanded and had lower generation probabilities than equally common non-associated chains. Because HLA typing was missing for some donors at each locus, association tests included only the typed subset.

In total, around 600 healthy bone marrow donors made up the cohort. All cohort members were sampled while nominally healthy, although unrecorded immune exposures were likely present. The donor tested CMV seronegative and was one of the 352 seronegative cohort members. A peripheral blood sample was provided by each donor, and peripheral blood mononuclear cells were used for TCR beta sequencing. Genomic DNA was extracted from the blood cell samples with the Qiagen DNeasy Blood Extraction Kit. The receptor library was made with the immunoSEQ multiplex PCR assay. For the multiplex PCR, a mixture combining 60 forward primers for TCR Vbeta segments and 13 reverse primers for TCR Jbeta segments was used. A multiplex PCR assay on genomic DNA amplified the CDR3 region of rearranged TCR beta genes. The amplified TCR beta libraries were sequenced on the Illumina HiSeq System as 87-base-pair reads. Concerning the study's data processing: A later analysis tallied roughly 78 million unique TCR beta chains across the 610 or so repertoires, and approximately 12 million of those chains were shared by two or more donors. A nearest-neighbor algorithm error-corrected the raw reads and collapsed the reads into unique sequences, merging closely related sequences to remove PCR and sequencing errors. CDR3 sequences were aligned to IMGT reference sequences to assign V, D and J gene segments. For a sequence to be retained, a match of at least six nucleotides to both a V gene segment and a J gene segment was required. Rearrangements were called productive when the CDR3 lacked stop codons and stayed in frame with V and J; all others were non-productive. CDR3 was defined by IMGT convention, running from the second conserved V-encoded cysteine to the conserved J-encoded phenylalanine. In an earlier analysis of roughly 580 of the donors, sequences lacking an unambiguous match to a single V gene segment were excluded. In an earlier analysis of 450 to 700 of the donors, V segments were called functional above 56.7% productive rearrangements and were called segregating when the between-donor standard deviation exceeded 5%. A statistical classification framework was built for diagnosing cytomegalovirus status from the catalog of TCR beta chain sequences. A later analysis assigned V and J genes by comparing TCR nucleotide sequences with IMGT/GENE-DB human TR gene sequences. The TCRdist pipeline was used in a later analysis to assign CDR3 sequences and most-parsimonious VDJ recombination scenarios. In a later analysis, each TCR beta chain was defined by its CDR3 amino acid sequence together with its V-gene family, and reads lacking a unique V-gene family were excluded. As a way to deal with suspected cross-contamination and a sequencing artifact, a later analysis dropped over 550 nucleotide sequences that were highly shared and had low generation probability. In a later analysis, a clonal expansion index was calculated for each public chain from normalized within-repertoire ranks of inferred template counts. In a later analysis, generation probabilities were computed with a VDJ recombination model fitted to out-of-frame rearrangements, and the resulting probabilities were checked against IGoR. Hypergeometric tests were used in a later analysis to score TCR-TCR, TCR-HLA and TCR-CMV co-occurrence, with a repertoire-size bias correction applied to the TCR pairs. A later analysis estimated false discovery rates by permuting HLA or CMV assignments 20 times. In a later analysis, co-occurring TCRs were grouped using DBSCAN, with TCRdist sequence similarity added in when clustering inside HLA-allele-positive subsets. For co-occurrence clustering, repertoires with fewer than 30,000 or more than 120,000 public chains were excluded, along with roughly 5 repertoires with anomalous nucleotide sharing. Sourced from immuneACCESS, this table was stored by TCRdb with only in-frame sequences that have V and J called. A share of the clones is absent; for the studies checked, an unresolved V gene accounts for under half, and the remainder has no known explanation. The V and J calls and clone size were taken over from that table, and D and trimming were inferred from the DNA. The sample table lists 160,000 or so clones, about 77% of them with a count of one. The ten largest clonotypes hold 2% to 2.5% of the sample.

Sequencing was carried out using PBMCs. The receptor's source is a man aged 60-69 years in good health and CMV-seronegative. The chain couples TRBV5-4 to TRBJ2-2; the D gene is perhaps TRBD1, on 6 matching bases. The CDR3 amino acid sequence is: CASSARGNTGELFF. DNA sequence: TGTGCCAGCAGCGCCAGGGGGAACACCGGGGAGCTGTTTTTT. Outside the CDR3, residues come from the reference TRBV5-4 and TRBJ2-2 proteins, so the full variable domain is: ETGVTQSPTHLIKTRGQQVTLRCSSQSGHNTVSWYQQALGQGPQFIFQYYREEENGRGNFPPRFSGLQFPNYSSELNVNALELDDSALYLCASSARGNTGELFFGEGSRLTVL.